The present TCR beta chain was sequenced within a study of response to subunit inactivated influenza vaccine. TCRdb analysed the RT-PCR reads with MiXCR anew, one entry per CDR3 protein. This table has more than 550,000 distinct CDR3 sequences, approximately 11% appearing once. In this sample, this clonotype turned up a few times. The V gene's germline CDR1 is SEHNR and CDR2 FQNEAQ (reference sequence). V shed 5 bases and J 4 bases; nucleotides not matched to a gene: 7. CDR3 length: 15 amino acids. These data also featured in a second study, about T cells expressing NK-cell markers. Turning to that study: In generating TCR beta cDNA, 5'RACE template switching with UMIs was used. The eight sequenced donors comprised seven who were HCMV-seropositive and one who was seronegative. Six or seven donors had dominant NKG2C+ clonotypes that comprised about 1.0-7.0% of their CD8+ T cells. The same clonotypes also predominated in the CD3+CD56-NKG2C+ fraction of four donors.

The chain uses TRBV7-9 and TRBJ2-3, with 9 positions matching TRBD1. This clonotype originated in a man aged 50 to 60 who received an inactivated influenza vaccine. Sequencing was performed on PBMCs from blood, taken on the day of vaccination. The CDR3 DNA reads as TGTGCCAGCAGCACCTCCCGGGACAGGGCAGATACGCAGTATTTT. Translating gives CASSTSRDRADTQYF.